The source of this TCR beta chain is a study of T-cell memory formation after mild COVID-19. MiXCR was run by TCRdb on the 5' RACE reads, yielding one entry per CDR3 protein. The sample lists some 120,000 distinct CDR3 sequences; approximately 17% were seen once. This clonotype has a handful of counts. Its specificity is not known. Findings of the study overall: Cross-reactive memory seemingly joined, as some responding clones were found in pre-infection memory.

The germline CDR1 and CDR2 sequences are SGHTA and FQGTGA. This CDR3 spans 11 amino acids. Trimming pared 7 bases from V and 11 bases from J, leaving 14 bases between. This clonotype was obtained from a man younger than 35 who had mild COVID-19 (a few samples of this study predate the infection). Cell type and time point are not known. The rearrangement links TRBV7-3 to TRBJ1-1; D possibly corresponds to TRBD1 (6 bases). Sequencing input: PBMCs or a T cell subset sorted from them (not recorded which). CDR3 amino acids: CASKGGGVAFF. The CDR3 nucleotides read TGTGCCAGCAAGGGGGGTGGAGTGGCTTTCTTT.